The rows below give T cell receptor beta chains drawn from one sample of a study of Ad26.COV2.S vaccination and SARS-CoV-2 variants. Measured with immunoSEQ multiplex PCR; TCRdb has only the in-frame clones, and not every one. The sample shows around 500,000 clones, 89% of them seen only once. The material sequenced was peripheral blood, taken in a trial of Ad26.COV2.S vaccine versus placebo. The receptors come from a person between 18 and 60 years old who received the Ad26.COV2.S COVID-19 vaccine or a placebo. CDR3s include the opening cysteine and the closing phenylalanine or tryptophan. D genes are given only for firm matches. Expanded clones are given a class, and other clones once, few, many or no size at all.

cdr3_aa,cdr3_nt,j_call,v_call,d_call,clone_size
CASSTSETGALYGYTF,TGTGCCAGCTCAACCTCCGAGACAGGGGCGCTCTATGGCTACACCTTC,TRBJ1-2,TRBV7-9,TRBD1,NA
CASSLAASTDTQYF,TGTGCCAGCAGCTTGGCGGCTAGCACAGATACGCAGTATTTT,TRBJ2-3,TRBV5-6,NA,NA
CASSPGKGVNTDTQYF,TGTGCCAGCTCACCAGGGAAGGGGGTCAACACAGATACGCAGTATTTT,TRBJ2-3,TRBV18,NA,NA
CASSPLAWGETQYF,TGTGCCAGCAGCCCCCTTGCTTGGGGAGAGACCCAGTACTTC,TRBJ2-5,TRBV14,NA,NA
CASRGPEAFF,TGTGCCAGCAGGGGCCCTGAAGCTTTCTTT,TRBJ1-1,TRBV2,NA,NA
CASRGQGSDTQYF,TGTGCCAGCAGAGGACAGGGGAGTGATACGCAGTATTTT,TRBJ2-3,TRBV27,TRBD1,NA
CASSDTGANTEAFF,TGCGCCAGCAGCGATACAGGGGCGAACACTGAAGCTTTCTTT,TRBJ1-1,TRBV5-1,TRBD1,NA
CASSVGLRGGTDTQYF,TGTGCCAGCAGCGTAGGTCTGCGGGGGGGTACAGATACGCAGTATTTT,TRBJ2-3,TRBV9,TRBD2,NA
CASSQEVGRAGYGYTF,TGCGCCAGCAGCCAAGAAGTGGGCAGGGCTGGCTATGGCTACACCTTC,TRBJ1-2,TRBV4-3,NA,once
CASSDLAGSNQPQHF,TGCGCCAGCAGTGATTTGGCGGGTAGCAATCAGCCCCAGCATTTT,TRBJ1-5,TRBV10-2,NA,NA
CASSLVGQTDEQYF,TGCGCCAGCAGCTTGGTGGGACAGACAGACGAGCAGTACTTC,TRBJ2-7,TRBV5-1,TRBD1,NA
CASSYSLDGQPQHF,TGTGCCAGCAGCTATAGTCTCGACGGACAGCCCCAGCATTTT,TRBJ1-5,TRBV3-1/TRBV3-2,NA,NA
CASSPGQGRGYEQYF,TGTGCCAGCAGTCCTGGACAGGGGAGAGGCTACGAGCAGTACTTC,TRBJ2-7,TRBV6-5,TRBD1,NA
CASSSRQGDGYTF,TGTGCCAGCAGCTCTAGACAGGGTGATGGCTACACCTTC,TRBJ1-2,TRBV7-2,TRBD1,NA
CASSQGRGLGEKLFF,TGTGCCAGCAGCCAAGGTCGGGGTCTTGGTGAAAAACTGTTTTTT,TRBJ1-4,TRBV3-1/TRBV3-2,NA,NA
CASSETSGTVGSEQYF,TGTGCCAGCAGTGAGACCTCCGGGACAGTAGGATCCGAGCAGTACTTC,TRBJ2-7,TRBV2,TRBD1,NA
CASSQRREFQPQHF,TGTGCCAGCAGTCAACGCAGGGAGTTTCAGCCCCAGCATTTT,TRBJ1-5,TRBV6-2/TRBV6-3,NA,NA
CASSLTGGKLFF,TGTGCCAGCAGCTTAACGGGGGGAAAACTGTTTTTT,TRBJ1-4,TRBV28,NA,NA
CASSPTGNYGYTF,TGCGCCAGCAGCCCGACAGGGAACTATGGCTACACCTTC,TRBJ1-2,TRBV5-1,TRBD1,NA
CASSPPGTSEQYF,TGTGCCAGCAGCCCACCTGGGACGAGCGAGCAGTACTTC,TRBJ2-7,TRBV28,NA,NA
CASSFLTGAYGYTF,TGCGCCAGCAGCTTCTTGACAGGGGCCTATGGCTACACCTTC,TRBJ1-2,TRBV5-1,TRBD1,once
CASSGPRAPSYEQYF,TGTGCCAGCAGCGGGCCCAGGGCACCCTCCTACGAGCAGTACTTC,TRBJ2-7,TRBV6-5,NA,NA
CASSSVLRRNTEAFF,TGTGCCAGCAGCTCGGTTCTTCGGAGGAACACTGAAGCTTTCTTT,TRBJ1-1,TRBV2,NA,NA
CASSHGQLNYEQYF,TGTGCCAGCAGCCACGGACAGCTAAACTACGAGCAGTACTTC,TRBJ2-7,TRBV5-5,NA,NA
CASGGQLTDTQYF,TGTGCCAGCGGGGGGCAGCTCACAGATACGCAGTATTTT,TRBJ2-3,TRBV25-1,NA,NA
CASSVGGLATYGNEQFF,TGTGCCAGCAGCGTGGGTGGACTAGCGACCTATGGAAATGAGCAGTTCTTC,TRBJ2-1,TRBV9,TRBD2,NA
CASSTTGSVFYEQYF,TGTGCCAGCAGTACTACAGGGAGCGTTTTCTACGAGCAGTACTTC,TRBJ2-7,TRBV6-6,NA,NA
CASSILGGVSEQFF,TGTGCCAGTAGTATTCTCGGAGGAGTTAGTGAGCAGTTCTTC,TRBJ2-1,TRBV19,NA,NA
CASSELGGVGEQFF,TGTGCCAGCAGTGAGCTGGGGGGGGTCGGTGAGCAGTTCTTC,TRBJ2-1,TRBV6-1,TRBD2,NA
CASSLTGVPDTQYF,TGTGCCAGCAGCTTAACGGGAGTTCCAGATACGCAGTATTTT,TRBJ2-3,TRBV7-3,NA,NA
CASRSDIPFTGELFF,TGCGCCAGCAGATCCGACATACCCTTCACCGGGGAGCTGTTTTTT,TRBJ2-2,TRBV5-1,NA,NA
CATENPGIDQPQHF,TGTGCCACCGAAAATCCCGGGATCGATCAGCCCCAGCATTTT,TRBJ1-5,TRBV19,NA,NA
CAWSVRQAGIYTQYF,TGTGCCTGGAGTGTACGTCAAGCGGGGATATATACGCAGTATTTT,TRBJ2-3,TRBV30,TRBD2,NA
CASSPTIQGTGYTF,TGTGCCAGCTCACCTACTATACAGGGAACGGGCTACACCTTC,TRBJ1-2,TRBV18,NA,NA
CASSEGPNSGNTIYF,TGTGCCAGCAGTGAAGGCCCGAACTCTGGAAACACCATATATTTT,TRBJ1-3,TRBV2,NA,NA
CASRKVPRAGTNYGYTF,TGTGCCAGCAGAAAGGTCCCTCGTGCTGGCACTAACTATGGCTACACCTTC,TRBJ1-2,TRBV5-6,NA,NA
CASSLDQIRGTEAFF,TGTGCCAGCAGTCTCGATCAAATACGGGGCACTGAAGCTTTCTTT,TRBJ1-1,TRBV28,NA,NA
CASSYEGLGPADTQYF,TGTGCCAGCAGTTACGAAGGCCTTGGGCCCGCAGATACGCAGTATTTT,TRBJ2-3,TRBV5-8,NA,NA
CASSYLGILVGYTF,TGTGCCAGCAGTTACTTGGGGATTTTGGTCGGCTACACCTTC,TRBJ1-2,TRBV6-2/TRBV6-3,NA,NA
CASSWNPGTNEQYF,TGCGCCAGCAGCTGGAACCCCGGGACGAACGAGCAGTACTTC,TRBJ2-7,TRBV5-1,NA,NA
CASSLDRGRINEQFF,TGTGCCAGCAGTCTCGACAGGGGGCGGATAAATGAGCAGTTCTTC,TRBJ2-1,TRBV6-5,TRBD1,NA
CASSVPPLGGMNTEAFF,TGTGCCAGTAGTGTCCCCCCCCTAGGGGGAATGAACACTGAAGCTTTCTTT,TRBJ1-1,TRBV19,NA,NA
CSVEITGGTEAFF,TGCAGCGTTGAGATAACTGGTGGGACTGAAGCTTTCTTT,TRBJ1-1,TRBV29-1,NA,NA
CASSIGQFYGYTF,TGTGCCAGTAGTATTGGGCAGTTCTATGGCTACACCTTC,TRBJ1-2,TRBV19,NA,NA
CASSLNSGINYGYTF,TGTGCCAGCAGTTTAAACTCAGGAATTAACTATGGCTACACCTTC,TRBJ1-2,TRBV27,NA,NA
CASRPSGTVPEAFF,TGTGCCAGCAGGCCCTCTGGGACAGTCCCTGAAGCTTTCTTT,TRBJ1-1,TRBV2,TRBD1,NA
CASSPIPNQETQYF,TGTGCCAGCTCACCAATACCCAACCAAGAGACCCAGTACTTC,TRBJ2-5,TRBV18,NA,NA
CASSLDQNTEAFF,TGTGCCAGCAGCTTAGATCAGAACACTGAAGCTTTCTTT,TRBJ1-1,TRBV11-2,NA,once
CASSVVPEGGPQHF,TGTGCCAGCAGCGTAGTCCCGGAGGGGGGGCCCCAGCATTTT,TRBJ1-5,TRBV9,NA,NA
CASRGHQVNTGELFF,TGCGCCAGCAGAGGGCACCAGGTTAACACCGGGGAGCTGTTTTTT,TRBJ2-2,TRBV5-1,NA,NA
CASSLTSGGYSGANVLTF,TGTGCCAGCAGCTTAACTAGCGGGGGATACTCTGGGGCCAACGTCCTGACTTTC,TRBJ2-6,TRBV5-6,TRBD2,NA
CASSGHRGVATGELFF,TGTGCCAGCAGTGGACACAGGGGAGTTGCCACCGGGGAGCTGTTTTTT,TRBJ2-2,TRBV27,TRBD1,NA
CASSSGQPAHEQYF,TGCGCCAGCAGCTCCGGACAACCCGCCCACGAGCAGTACTTC,TRBJ2-7,TRBV5-1,NA,NA